This T cell receptor (beta chain) was obtained from a study of CD8 T cells in Susac syndrome (dated by TCRdb to the late 2010s). In the study overall: Whether CD8+ T cell activation and differentiation in Susac syndrome was antigen driven was tested using repertoire sequencing. CD8+ T cell repertoire clonality was compared between about a dozen healthy donors, approximately 14 Susac syndrome patients and about 15 multiple sclerosis patients. What the authors observed across the whole study: The study acknowledged that relatively few individuals were included in the TCR sequencing and HLA analysis.

Peripheral blood CD8+ and CD4+ T cells from healthy donors, Susac syndrome patients and multiple sclerosis patients were profiled using high-throughput TCR beta sequencing. Treatment-naive patients with stable or active relapsing-remitting disease fulfilling revised McDonald criteria were used as multiple sclerosis controls. Bulk CD8+ and CD4+ T cells were purified by magnetic negative isolation, whereas CD8+ TEMRA cells were enriched by FACS. Blood was collected in EDTA tubes and processed within 24 hours, with PBMCs isolated through density gradient centrifugation. PBMCs intended for TCR sequencing were cryopreserved in liquid nitrogen and thawed later in a water bath at 37 degrees C. Purity of sorted or isolated CD4+, CD8+ and CD8+ TEMRA cells was at least 90%. Including the terminal cysteine and phenylalanine, the CDR3 comprises 13 residues. Only the CDR3 region is kept as DNA, spanning 39 bases read in frame from base 1. Between the V and J ends, shortened by 3 bases and 3 bases respectively, the junction contains 7 bases. CDR1 SGHTA and CDR2 FQGNSA were looked up in the germline V gene.

RNA was extracted using the RNeasy kit, and about 0.5 to 1 ug of the RNA was reverse transcribed with random hexamers. The immunoSEQ multiplex PCR assay, covering 54 Vbeta and 13 Jbeta segments, was used to amplify TCR beta CDR3 regions. To correct PCR amplification bias, a synthetic template baseline was used for both primer optimization and computational correction. On the study's bioinformatics: Only productive sequences were kept, with reads annotated to V, D and J genes according to IMGT and analyzed in immunoSEQ Analyzer. Clonality was computed as one minus Shannon entropy normalized by log2 of the number of productive unique sequences. For each patient and control, public and private clones were evaluated among the 100 most prevalent clones. Clones were defined as Susac-specific if absent from the healthy and MS cohorts, from around 1,000 published viral clones and from other ImmuneACCESS disease sequences. TCRdb cleaned the public reads at Q25 with fastp, built clones with MiXCR and kept in-frame beta chains. Each entry is one CDR3 protein sequence, shown with its most common DNA and genes. TCRdb, not the authors, supplied the V and J calls. This sample gives about 130,000 distinct CDR3 sequences in total; 75% to 90% of them show up just once. Roughly 0.53% of the sample lies in the top ten.

On this clonotype itself: Its specific antigen is unknown. No base quality values were provided; no much bigger clone lies one nucleotide off.

Sequenced input: CD8+ T cells from PBMCs. The sequence links TRBV7-2 to TRBJ2-3; matching of 6 bases hints at TRBD1 as the D gene. The source of this sequence is a human donor with multiple sclerosis. Here the CDR3 is given as CASSFRGTDTQYF. The nucleotide sequence reads as follows: TGTGCCAGCAGCTTTAGGGGGACAGATACGCAGTATTTT.